The 27 T cell receptor beta chains below were found in one sample sequenced in a study of T cells in Graves' hyperthyroidism and ophthalmopathy. TCR beta CDR3 regions were amplified from RNA transcripts. The HTBI set primed first-round TCR CDR3 RT-PCR. In TCRdb, the multiplex PCR reads were re-called with MiXCR into one record per CDR3 protein. Seen here are some 700,000 distinct CDR3 sequences, around 16% observed once, and the top ten hold 15% to 17%. Sequenced input: blood. These receptors came from a man in his fifties or sixties with Graves' hyperthyroidism.

The genes are TRBV6-2 or TRBV6-3 and TRBJ2-1; 7 positions match TRBD1. This CDR3 has 17 amino acids. Losses at the gene ends were 0 bases for V and 0 bases for J; bases not matched to a gene: 5. Germline V gene sequence: CDR1 MNHEY, CDR2 SVGEGT. DNA of the CDR3: TGTGCCAGCAGTTACTCTTTGGGGGACAGCTCCTACAATGAGCAGTTCTTC. Its protein is CASSYSLGDSSYNEQFF.

In this sample, this clonotype turned up many times. CDR3 nucleotides: TGTGCCAGCAGCGTAGCATCGATCCCTAACTACGAGCAGTACTTC. Translating gives CASSVASIPNYEQYF. V usage is TRBV9 and J usage is TRBJ2-7; D is unresolved. V gave up 0 bases and J gave up 3 bases, with 13 bases separating them. CDR1 is SGDLS and CDR2 is YYNGEE in the germline V gene. The CDR3 is made up of 15 amino acids.

This clonotype was seen only a few times. The chain links TRBV6-1 to TRBJ2-2, with 7 bases matching TRBD2. Germline CDR1 reads MNHNS; CDR2 reads SASEGT. The CDR3 has 14 amino acids. Unmatched junction bases numbered 4, after V lost 7 bases and J lost 2 bases. The CDR3 spells CASKLAGNTGELFF. The CDR3 DNA reads TGTGCCAGCAAATTAGCGGGTAACACCGGGGAGCTGTTTTTT.

This clonotype has only one observation. The rearrangement joins TRBV18 to TRBJ2-2; possible D gene TRBD1, 6 bases. CDR1 and CDR2 (germline): KGHSH, LQKENI. CDR3 length: 16 amino acids. V was shortened by 2 bases and J by 0 bases, with 10 bases between the two germline ends. The CDR3 reads CASSPLDRPNTGELFF. DNA of the CDR3: TGTGCCAGCTCACCATTAGACAGGCCGAACACCGGGGAGCTGTTTTTT.

The chain links TRBV28 to TRBJ2-7; TRBD1 matches 8 bases. The V gene's germline CDR1 is MDHEN and CDR2 SYDVKM. Trimming cost V 6 bases and J 3 bases; bases outside gene matches: 4. There are 13 residues in the CDR3. CDR3 sequence: CASRRDRLYEQYF. The CDR3, as DNA: TGTGCCAGCAGGCGGGACAGGCTCTACGAGCAGTACTTC.

CDR3 sequence: CASSLRLGQGNYGYTF. The DNA for the CDR3 is TGTGCCAGCAGCTTGAGGCTAGGACAGGGGAACTATGGCTACACCTTC. This chain joins TRBV5-5 and TRBJ1-2, with 9 bases identical to TRBD1. Losses at the gene ends were 1 base for V and 2 bases for J; bases not matched to a gene: 6. The CDR3 is made up of 16 amino acids. CDR1 is SGHKS, CDR2 YYEKEE, per germline (reference sequence).

There are many counts of this clonotype. This chain links TRBV28 with TRBJ1-1, with a possible D match to TRBD1 (6 bases). Deletions cut 9 bases from V and 1 base from J, with 18 bases between. The CDR3 runs 15 residues. Germline V gives CDR1 MDHEN, CDR2 SYDVKM. In nucleotides, the CDR3 is TGTGCCAGTCTCCCCCACGGGACAACGAACACTGAAGCTTTCTTT. This gives the protein CASLPHGTTNTEAFF.

The chain couples TRBV5-1 to TRBJ1-2; D remains ambiguous. This CDR3 has 13 residues. Germline V gene sequence: CDR1 SGHRS, CDR2 YFSETQ. V lost 5 bases, J lost 7 bases, and 15 bases lay in between. CDR3 sequence: CASSFGEGIGYTF. Written as DNA, the CDR3 is TGCGCCAGCAGTTTTGGGGAGGGTATTGGCTACACCTTC.

The gene calls are TRBV11-2 and TRBJ2-2, with TRBD1 as a possible D gene (6 bases). V lost 3 bases to trimming and J lost 3 bases, with 11 bases between them. This CDR3 comprises 15 residues. CDR1 SGHAT and CDR2 FQNNGV come from the germline V gene. CDR3 coding DNA: TGTGCCAGCAGCTTGCAGGGGCCAGACACCGGGGAGCTGTTTTTT. Its protein product is CASSLQGPDTGELFF.

The rearrangement uses TRBV7-3 and TRBJ2-3; maybe TRBD1 (5 bases). The length of the CDR3 is 14 residues. CDR1 is SGHTA and CDR2 is FQGTGA in the germline V gene. V lost 5 bases, J lost 4 bases, and 13 bases lay in between. The CDR3 is CASSPGHPSDTQYF. The CDR3 nucleotides read TGTGCCAGCAGCCCAGGACATCCCTCAGATACGCAGTATTTT.

This clonotype showed up many times. The chain joins TRBV28 to TRBJ1-5; D gene unclear. The CDR3 has 16 residues. V gave up 2 bases and J gave up 0 bases, with 11 bases separating them. Per germline, CDR1 MDHEN and CDR2 SYDVKM. The CDR3 loop reads CASSLVPADSNQPQHF. The CDR3 bases are TGTGCCAGCAGTTTAGTCCCGGCGGATAGCAATCAGCCCCAGCATTTT.

The table lists this clonotype with many counts. The chain has TRBV28 and TRBJ2-7, with a weak D call TRBD1 (5 bases). Germline V gene lookup returns CDR1 MDHEN and CDR2 SYDVKM. V was trimmed by 2 bases and J by 0 bases, leaving 11 bases between them. The CDR3 runs 15 residues. CDR3 sequence: CASSLIQVGSYEQYF. As DNA, the CDR3 is TGTGCCAGCAGTTTAATACAGGTTGGCTCCTACGAGCAGTACTTC.

This clonotype occurred many times. The chain couples TRBV7-2 to TRBJ1-2; no reliable D call. There are 13 residues in the CDR3. Germline V lookup: CDR1 SGHTA, CDR2 FQGNSA. The V gene lost 10 bases and the J gene lost 4 bases, with 16 bases spanning the gap. The CDR3 here is CATRRDTLYGYTF. DNA of the CDR3: TGTGCCACCAGAAGGGATACCCTCTATGGCTACACCTTC.

This clonotype has a handful of counts. The chain joins TRBV6-1 to TRBJ2-7; D might be TRBD2 (6 bases). Germline loops: CDR1 MNHNS, CDR2 SASEGT. V was shortened by 4 bases and J by 6 bases, with 19 bases between the two germline ends. The CDR3 extends over 15 amino acids. The CDR3 region has the DNA TGTGCCAGCAGTGGAATGGACGGGCGGGATGGCGAGCAGTACTTC. Protein: CASSGMDGRDGEQYF.

At least ten counts were recorded for this clonotype. V is TRBV19 and J is TRBJ2-2; 9 bases are shared with TRBD1. Looked up from germline, CDR1 is LNHDA and CDR2 is SQIVND (reference sequence). The CDR3 is 14 amino acids. The junction had 8 bases not matched to a gene; V was cut back by 11 bases and J by 4 bases. CDR3 in DNA: TGTGCCTCTACCCGGGACAGGGCCACCGGGGAGCTGTTTTTT. Protein: CASTRDRATGELFF.

The chain is built from TRBV4-3 and TRBJ2-5; D is uncertain. The germline V gene has CDR1 LGHNA and CDR2 YSLEER. This CDR3 region has 14 residues. Trimming left V 0 bases short and J 1 base short, with 6 bases between. CDR3 DNA: TGCGCCAGCAGCCAAGATTACTCCCAAGAGACCCAGTACTTC. Amino acids: CASSQDYSQETQYF.

The table lists this clonotype with many counts. The J gene is TRBJ2-3, the V gene TRBV7-9, with TRBD2 identical over 11 bases. The length of the CDR3 is 14 residues. V shed 5 bases and J 5 bases; nucleotides not matched to a gene: 3. From germline, CDR1 is SEHNR and CDR2 FQNEAQ (reference sequence). The DNA for the CDR3 is TGTGCCAGCAGCCCGGGACTAGCGGTAGATACGCAGTATTTT. Translation gives CASSPGLAVDTQYF. The full variable domain, completed using reference TRBV7-9 and TRBJ2-3, is DTGVSQNPRHKITKRGQNVTFRCDPISEHNRLYWYRQTLGQGPEFLTYFQNEAQLEKSRLLSDRFSAERPKGSFSTLEIQRTEQGDSAMYLCASSPGLAVDTQYFGPGTRLTVL.

This clonotype came up many times. The chain recombines TRBV3-1 with TRBJ2-7, with D hard to call. V was cut by 1 base and J by 5 bases, with 3 bases left in between. CDR1 is LGHDT, CDR2 YNNKEL, per germline (reference sequence). This CDR3 has 11 residues. CDR3 sequence: CASSQGHEQYF. The DNA of the CDR3 is TGTGCCAGCAGCCAAGGGCACGAGCAGTACTTC.

In this sample, this clonotype turned up many times. This chain links TRBV30 with TRBJ2-1; 12 bases align to TRBD2. CDR1 and CDR2 (germline): GTSNPN, SVGIG (reference sequence). J gave up 8 bases and V 6 bases, and 20 bases lay outside the gene matches. The CDR3 spans 18 residues. As DNA, the CDR3 is TGTGCCTGTCCATCGGGGCACTTCGGGACTAGCGGGTTCTATGAGCAGTTCTTC. Translated, it gives CACPSGHFGTSGFYEQFF.

This clonotype was observed a handful of times. One end of the junction does not line up with germline, which may come from a read error. The chain uses TRBV12-3 or TRBV12-4 and TRBJ2-1, with TRBD2 identical over 7 bases. The CDR3 has 16 residues. The chain's CDR3 is CASSLGRDRAPYEQFF. CDR3 nucleotide sequence: TGTGCCAGCAGCTTAGGGAGGGACCGGGCACCCTATGAGCAGTTCTTC.

V is TRBV3-1 and J is TRBJ2-3; D not resolved. The CDR3 consists of 14 residues. The V end lost 1 base, the J end lost 2 bases, and 7 bases lay between the germline ends. Germline assignment: CDR1 LGHDT and CDR2 YNNKEL (reference sequence). CDR3 sequence reads: CASSQGAFTDTQYF. Written as DNA, the CDR3 is TGTGCCAGCAGCCAAGGCGCCTTCACAGATACGCAGTATTTT.

There are a few counts of this clonotype. In DNA form, the CDR3 reads TGTGCCAGCAGACTTTATTCGGGGAACGCTGGTGAGCAGTTCTTC. Translation gives CASRLYSGNAGEQFF. The chain uses TRBV28 and TRBJ2-1; TRBD2 might be the D (5 bases). This CDR3 is 15 amino acids long. Germline V gene data show CDR1 as MDHEN and CDR2 as SYDVKM. The V gene lost 6 bases and the J gene lost 9 bases, with 21 bases spanning the gap.

There are a few counts of this clonotype. V and J are TRBV30 and TRBJ2-3; D unclear. V gave up 3 bases and J gave up 2 bases, with 9 bases separating them. Looked up from germline, CDR1 is GTSNPN and CDR2 is SVGIG (reference sequence). The CDR3 sequence is 13 residues long. The CDR3 DNA reads as TGTGCCTGGAGCAAGGAGAACACAGATACGCAGTATTTT. Translated, it gives CAWSKENTDTQYF.

In its sample, this clonotype was seen a few times. The chain uses TRBV3-1 and TRBJ2-7; D unclear. CDR3 length equals 14 residues. Trimming left V 0 bases short and J 1 base short, with 7 bases between. The germline CDR1 and CDR2 sequences are LGHDT and YNNKEL (reference sequence). CDR3: CASSQDTHSYEQYF. Here the CDR3 DNA reads TGTGCCAGCAGCCAAGATACACATTCCTACGAGCAGTACTTC.

To note about this clonotype: This may arise from a read error, as a much more abundant clone is one base away. The chain carries TRBV4-1 and TRBJ2-5; D is unresolved. The CDR3 length is 13 residues. Germline loops: CDR1 MGHRA, CDR2 YSYEKL. CDR3 sequence reads: CASIQEQQETQYF. In nucleotides, the CDR3 is TGCGCCAGCATCCAAGAGCAACAAGAGACCCAGTACTTC.

This clonotype occurred many times. This sequence joins TRBV9 and TRBJ1-1; no clear D gene. The V end lost 3 bases, the J end lost 1 base, and 10 bases lay between the germline ends. The CDR3 contains 14 residues. Looked up from germline, CDR1 is SGDLS and CDR2 is YYNGEE. Here the CDR3 reads CASSAPQANTEAFF. The CDR3 DNA sequence: TGTGCCAGCAGCGCCCCCCAAGCGAACACTGAAGCTTTCTTT.

The chain couples TRBV6-2 or TRBV6-3 to TRBJ2-7; D is undetermined. CDR1 is MNHEY and CDR2 is SVGEGT in the germline V gene. This CDR3 is built from 12 residues. V was clipped by 6 bases and J by 2 bases, with 8 bases between them. DNA of the CDR3: TGTGCCAGCAGACAACTGGCCTACGAGCAGTACTTC. Translated, it gives CASRQLAYEQYF.